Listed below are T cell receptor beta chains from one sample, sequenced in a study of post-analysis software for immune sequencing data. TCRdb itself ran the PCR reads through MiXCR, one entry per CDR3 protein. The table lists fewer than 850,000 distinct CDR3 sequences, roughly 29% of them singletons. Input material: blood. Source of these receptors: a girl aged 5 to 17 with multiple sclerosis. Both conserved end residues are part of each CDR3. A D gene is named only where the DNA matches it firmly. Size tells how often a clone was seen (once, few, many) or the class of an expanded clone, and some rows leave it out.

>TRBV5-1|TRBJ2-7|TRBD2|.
TGCGCCAGCAGCCCCGGCGGGAGGCCCTCCTACGAGCAGTACTTC
CASSPGGRPSYEQYF
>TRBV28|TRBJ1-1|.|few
TGTGCCAGCAGTTTGGCCCGGGCTACAAACACTGAAGCTTTCTTT
CASSLARATNTEAFF
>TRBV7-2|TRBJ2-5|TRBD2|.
TGTGCCAGCAGCTTTAGCGGGAGGACCCAAGAGACCCAGTACTTC
CASSFSGRTQETQYF
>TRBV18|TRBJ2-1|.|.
TGTGCCAGCTCACCAGGAGGGGATCATGAGCAGTTCTTC
CASSPGGDHEQFF
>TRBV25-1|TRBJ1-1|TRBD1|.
TGTGCCAGCAGTGAATTTAGGACAGGGGGAACTGAAGCTTTCTTT
CASSEFRTGGTEAFF
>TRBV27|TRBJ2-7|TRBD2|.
TGTACCAGCAGAATTGCGTTGGCGGGAGTATTCGAGCAGTACTTC
CTSRIALAGVFEQYF
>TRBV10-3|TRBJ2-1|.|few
TGTGCCATCAGTGAGGGGGAGAGCTCCTACAATGAGCAGTTCTTC
CAISEGESSYNEQFF
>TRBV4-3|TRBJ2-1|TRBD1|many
TGCGCCAGCAGCCAAGGGAGTAGGGGGCATGAGCAGTTCTTC
CASSQGSRGHEQFF
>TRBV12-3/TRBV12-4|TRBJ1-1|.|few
TGTGCCAGCACACCCATCCGGCAGCACACTGAAGCTTTCTTT
CASTPIRQHTEAFF
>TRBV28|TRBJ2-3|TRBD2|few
TGTGCCAGCAGTTCCGGACTAGCGGGAAAAACAGATACGCAGTATTTT
CASSSGLAGKTDTQYF
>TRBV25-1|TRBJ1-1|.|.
TGTGCCAGCGGGGGTCGAAGGGGCACTGAAGCTTTCTTT
CASGGRRGTEAFF
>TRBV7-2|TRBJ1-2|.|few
TGTGCCAGCAGCCAGGGCAGTAACTATGGCTACACCTTC
CASSQGSNYGYTF
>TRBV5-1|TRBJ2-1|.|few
TGCGCCAGCAGCCCGGGGTCGCTTATCTACAATGAGCAGTTCTTC
CASSPGSLIYNEQFF
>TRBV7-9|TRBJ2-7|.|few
TGTGCCAGCAGCCCACCCGACCGACAGGCCTACGAGCAGTACTTC
CASSPPDRQAYEQYF
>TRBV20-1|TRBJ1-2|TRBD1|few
TGCAGTGCTGGGCCTGGGCAGGGGGCTAGTGGCTACACCTTC
CSAGPGQGASGYTF
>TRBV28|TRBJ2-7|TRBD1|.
TGTGCCAGCAGTTGGTATCCGGGACAGGGCCCCTACGAGCAGTACTTC
CASSWYPGQGPYEQYF
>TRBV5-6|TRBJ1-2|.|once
TGTGCCAGCAGCTTGTTGGTCGCCAGGGCATCCTCAAACTATGGCTACACCTTC
CASSLLVARASSNYGYTF
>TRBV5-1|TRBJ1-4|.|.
TGCGCCAGCAGAGGAACCGCGAACGAAAAACTGTTTTTT
CASRGTANEKLFF
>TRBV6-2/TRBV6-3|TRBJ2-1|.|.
TGTGCCAGCAGTTACCCGGGCCAAAGACGGAATGAGCAGTTCTTC
CASSYPGQRRNEQFF
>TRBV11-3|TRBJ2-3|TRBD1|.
TGTGCCAGCAGCCGCAGGGGGCGTGCAGATACGCAGTATTTT
CASSRRGRADTQYF
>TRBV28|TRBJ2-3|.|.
TGTGCCAGCAGTTTTCAGGGAATAAGGGATACGCAGTATTTT
CASSFQGIRDTQYF
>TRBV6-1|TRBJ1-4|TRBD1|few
TGTGCCAGCAGACAGGGGGCAAATGAAAAACTGTTTTTT
CASRQGANEKLFF
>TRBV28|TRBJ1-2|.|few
TGTGCCAGCAGAAAGTCGGGGGGAAACTATGGCTACACCTTC
CASRKSGGNYGYTF
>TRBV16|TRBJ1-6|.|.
TGTGCCAGCAGCCTTTCGAAGTGGGGATCGTCTTCACCCCTCCACTTT
CASSLSKWGSSSPLHF
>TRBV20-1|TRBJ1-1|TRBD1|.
TGCAGTGCTGCTGACAGGGGGGGCACTGAAGCTTTCTTT
CSAADRGGTEAFF
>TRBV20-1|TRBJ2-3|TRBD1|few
TGCAGTGCTACCGGACAGGGGCCCAGCACAGATACGCAGTATTTT
CSATGQGPSTDTQYF
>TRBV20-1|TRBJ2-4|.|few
TGCAGTGCGTCGGGGGAAACAGATTCCAAAAACATTCAGTACTTC
CSASGETDSKNIQYF
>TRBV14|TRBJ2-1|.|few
TGTGCCAGCAGCCCGGGCGGGGCCCTGGGCGTCCGTGAGCAGTTCTTC
CASSPGGALGVREQFF
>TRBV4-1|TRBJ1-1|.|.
TGCGCCAGCAGCCAAGAGGGGGCCACTGAAGCTTTCTTT
CASSQEGATEAFF
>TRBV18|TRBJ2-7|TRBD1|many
TGTGCCAGCTCACCCCGGGACAGGGCAAACGAGCAGTACTTC
CASSPRDRANEQYF
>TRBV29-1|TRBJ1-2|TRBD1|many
TGCAGCGGATTCCAGGGGGTTGGGTATGGCTACACCTTC
CSGFQGVGYGYTF
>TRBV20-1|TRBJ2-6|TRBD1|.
TGCAGTGCGATCGACCTGGCCAGGGGGCGCCCCAATGGGGCCAACGTCCTGACTTTC
CSAIDLARGRPNGANVLTF
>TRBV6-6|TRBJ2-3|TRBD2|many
TGTGCCAGCAGTTACTCGGCTAGCGGGGGGGAGGATACGCAGTATTTT
CASSYSASGGEDTQYF
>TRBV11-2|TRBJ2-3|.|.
TGTGTCAGCAGCTTAGAATCCGGCAGGGCCAGCACAGATACGCAGTATTTT
CVSSLESGRASTDTQYF
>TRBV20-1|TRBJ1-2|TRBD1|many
TGCAGTGCTAGAGACAGGGGGCGCGGCTACACCTTC
CSARDRGRGYTF
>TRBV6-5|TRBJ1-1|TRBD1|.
TGTGCCAGCAGTTACCTTCGGACAGGGGGCCAAAACACTGAAGCTTTCTTT
CASSYLRTGGQNTEAFF
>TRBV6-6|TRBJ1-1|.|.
TGTGCCAGCAGGGGATCGGGTGGGTACACTGAAGCTTTCTTT
CASRGSGGYTEAFF
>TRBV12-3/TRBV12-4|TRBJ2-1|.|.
TGTGCCAGCAGTTTAGTGGAGCCGGCCGGAGGTGAGCAGTTCTTC
CASSLVEPAGGEQFF
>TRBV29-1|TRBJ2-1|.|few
TGCAGCGTTGAAGGAGGCCACTCCTACAATGAGCAGTTCTTC
CSVEGGHSYNEQFF
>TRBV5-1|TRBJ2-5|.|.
TGCGCCAGCGGCTTGGGGACGTCCGTGGAGACCCAGTACTTC
CASGLGTSVETQYF
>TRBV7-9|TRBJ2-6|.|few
TGTGCCAGCAGCTCCTGGGGGGCTGGGGCCAACGTCCTGACTTTC
CASSSWGAGANVLTF
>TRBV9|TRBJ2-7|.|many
TGTGCCAGCAGCCCCGTTGGCAACTCCTACGAGCAGTACTTC
CASSPVGNSYEQYF
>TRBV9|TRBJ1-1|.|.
TGTGCCAGCAGCGTAGTCGGGACGGGGGTCACTGAAGCTTTCTTT
CASSVVGTGVTEAFF
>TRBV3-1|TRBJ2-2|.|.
TGTGCCAGCAGCGTATACGGGACGCCGAACACCGGGGAGCTGTTTTTT
CASSVYGTPNTGELFF
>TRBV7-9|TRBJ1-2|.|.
TGTGCCAGCAGCTTAGCCCTTATGGGGGCCTATGGCTACACCTTC
CASSLALMGAYGYTF
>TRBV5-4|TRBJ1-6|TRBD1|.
TGTGCCAGCAGCTCCGACAGGGCCTATAATTCACCCCTCCACTTT
CASSSDRAYNSPLHF
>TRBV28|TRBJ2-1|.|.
TGTGCCAGCAGTTCGAGGTCTAGCTCCTACAATGAGCAGTTCTTC
CASSSRSSSYNEQFF
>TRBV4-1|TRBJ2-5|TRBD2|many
TGCGCCAGCAGCCCCAGTGGGGCGGGGGTAGAGACCCAGTACTTC
CASSPSGAGVETQYF
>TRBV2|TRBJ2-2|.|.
TGTGCCAGCAGGGCTTCCGGAGAGCTGTTTTTT
CASRASGELFF
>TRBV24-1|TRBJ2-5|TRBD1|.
TGTGCCTCCAGTGATTTCGGACAGGGGGCTAGGGAGACCCAGTACTTC
CASSDFGQGARETQYF
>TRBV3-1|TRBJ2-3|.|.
TGTGCCAGCAGCCAAGAATCACGGGGGACAGATACGCAGTATTTT
CASSQESRGTDTQYF